This record covers a single T cell receptor (beta chain). These data belong to a study of graft-versus-host responses after intestinal transplantation. V shed 1 base and J 1 base; nucleotides not matched to a gene: 17. The CDR3 is 20 residues long. Germline V gene lookup returns CDR1 MGHRA and CDR2 YSYEKL. Profiled with immunoSEQ multiplex PCR; TCRdb holds only in-frame clones, not every one. The sample shows about 69,000 clones, 80% to 95% of them seen only once. The clonotype comes from a human patient who received an intestinal transplant, so some T cells may come from the graft donor. Sequencing was performed on bone marrow, taken roughly 110 weeks after intestinal transplantation. This chain uses TRBV4-1 with TRBJ1-1; 8 bases agree with TRBD1. Here the CDR3 reads CASSQGGTGRPRFGNTEAFF. The CDR3 region has the DNA TGCGCCAGCAGCCAAGGAGGGACAGGCAGACCACGGTTCGGGAACACTGAAGCTTTCTTT.